These 10 T cell receptor beta chains share one sample of origin, sequenced in a study of cytomegalovirus exposure and HLA in healthy donors. PCR used 60 Vbeta primers and 13 Jbeta primers. The data were produced by immunoSEQ multiplex PCR, yet TCRdb's version contains in-frame clones alone and is incomplete. The data hold about 96,000 clones, with approximately 72% observed a single time. Sequencing used PBMCs. These TCRs come from a female donor in good health and CMV-seropositive.

This clone appeared a few times. CDR3 amino acids: CANQGADYGYTF. Here the CDR3 DNA reads TGTGCCAACCAGGGGGCTGACTATGGCTACACCTTC. The chain is built from TRBV28 and TRBJ1-2; 8 bases align to TRBD1. The CDR3 contains 12 residues. Trimming removed 10 bases from V and 3 bases from J; junction bases left unmatched: 4. Germline CDR1 MDHEN, CDR2 SYDVKM.

The V call is TRBV7-8, the J call TRBJ2-5, with a tentative D call TRBD1 (5 bases). The better agreement between TRBJ2-7 and the DNA end casts doubt on the J call. The germline gives CDR1 SGHVS, CDR2 FQNEAQ. The CDR3 covers 14 residues. CDR3 sequence: CASSSAGSGPEQYF. DNA for the CDR3: TGTGCCAGCAGCTCGGCAGGGTCGGGCCCCGAGCAGTACTTC.

The rearrangement links TRBV2 to TRBJ2-6; possibly TRBD1 for D (5 bases). Germline CDR1 reads SNHLY; CDR2 reads FYNNEI. V was clipped by 5 bases and J by 10 bases, with 15 bases between them. The CDR3 runs 14 residues. CDR3 bases: TGTGCCAGCAGTTTTAGTGGGGCTGAGAACGTCCTGACTTTC. Amino acids: CASSFSGAENVLTF.

This clone was detected ten times or more. The CDR3 is CASRQTSGATDTQYF. The CDR3 coding sequence is TGCGCCAGCAGACAGACTAGCGGGGCTACAGATACGCAGTATTTT. V is TRBV10-2 and J is TRBJ2-3, with 11 bases aligning to TRBD2. Germline lookup yields CDR1 WSHSY and CDR2 SAAADI. The CDR3 loop spans 15 amino acids. The junction had 5 bases not matched to a gene; V was cut back by 6 bases and J by 3 bases.

The chain recombines TRBV30 with TRBJ2-1; 9 nucleotides match TRBD2. This CDR3 spans 16 amino acids. Germline loops: CDR1 GTSNPN, CDR2 SVGIG (reference sequence). Trimming cost V 2 bases and J 1 base; bases outside gene matches: 6. CDR3 loop: CAWSTPSGKSYNEQFF. In DNA, the CDR3 is TGTGCCTGGAGTACGCCTAGCGGGAAGTCCTACAATGAGCAGTTCTTC. The entire variable domain, with the rest obtained from reference TRBV30 and TRBJ2-1, is as follows: SQTIHQWPATLVQPVGSPLSLECTVEGTSNPNLYWYRQAAGRGLQLLFYSVGIGQISSEVPQNLSASRPQDRQFILSSKKLLLSDSGFYLCAWSTPSGKSYNEQFFGPGTRLTVL.

This rearrangement joins TRBV11-2 to TRBJ2-1; TRBD1 matches at 8 bases. The V and J ends lost 1 base and 9 bases, in that order; junction bases with no gene match: 8. The CDR3 length is 15 residues. CDR1 SGHAT and CDR2 FQNNGV come from the germline V gene. The CDR3 nucleotides read TGTGCCAGCAGCTTAGTGCAGGGGGCTATTGCTGAGCAGTTCTTC. Protein: CASSLVQGAIAEQFF.

The rearrangement links TRBV11-2 to TRBJ2-3; TRBD2 is a possible D gene (5 bases). Trimming took off 5 bases at V and 2 bases at J, with 14 bases between the two ends. From germline, CDR1 is SGHAT and CDR2 FQNNGV. The CDR3 sequence is 15 residues long. The CDR3 DNA sequence: TGTGCCAGCAGCGGACTCCGAGACCACACAGATACGCAGTATTTT. Encoded protein: CASSGLRDHTDTQYF.

The chain links TRBV20-1 to TRBJ1-1; the D is unclear. The CDR3 runs to 11 residues. From germline, CDR1 is DFQATT and CDR2 SNEGSKA (reference sequence). V lost 3 bases, J lost 6 bases, and 8 bases lay in between. The CDR3 nucleotides read TGCAGTGCTAGGGGTGGAGCTGAAGCTTTCTTT. Its protein product is CSARGGAEAFF.

J is TRBJ1-4 and V is TRBV4-2; possibly TRBD1 for D (6 bases). Germline-derived CDR1 and CDR2 are LGHNA and YNFKEQ. This CDR3 region has 15 residues. Trimming removed 1 base from V and 6 bases from J, with 12 bases in between. In DNA form, the CDR3 reads TGTGCCAGCAGCCAAGTTTACAGGGTGGATGAAAAACTGTTTTTT. This encodes CASSQVYRVDEKLFF.

The J gene is TRBJ2-5, the V gene TRBV28; 11 bases are a match to TRBD2. V lost 9 bases, J lost 3 bases, and 6 bases stayed unmatched. The length of the CDR3 is 14 residues. Germline V CDR1 and CDR2: MDHEN, SYDVKM. CDR3: CASRSGGGEETQYF. The CDR3 bases are TGTGCCAGTCGTAGCGGGGGGGGAGAAGAGACCCAGTACTTC.